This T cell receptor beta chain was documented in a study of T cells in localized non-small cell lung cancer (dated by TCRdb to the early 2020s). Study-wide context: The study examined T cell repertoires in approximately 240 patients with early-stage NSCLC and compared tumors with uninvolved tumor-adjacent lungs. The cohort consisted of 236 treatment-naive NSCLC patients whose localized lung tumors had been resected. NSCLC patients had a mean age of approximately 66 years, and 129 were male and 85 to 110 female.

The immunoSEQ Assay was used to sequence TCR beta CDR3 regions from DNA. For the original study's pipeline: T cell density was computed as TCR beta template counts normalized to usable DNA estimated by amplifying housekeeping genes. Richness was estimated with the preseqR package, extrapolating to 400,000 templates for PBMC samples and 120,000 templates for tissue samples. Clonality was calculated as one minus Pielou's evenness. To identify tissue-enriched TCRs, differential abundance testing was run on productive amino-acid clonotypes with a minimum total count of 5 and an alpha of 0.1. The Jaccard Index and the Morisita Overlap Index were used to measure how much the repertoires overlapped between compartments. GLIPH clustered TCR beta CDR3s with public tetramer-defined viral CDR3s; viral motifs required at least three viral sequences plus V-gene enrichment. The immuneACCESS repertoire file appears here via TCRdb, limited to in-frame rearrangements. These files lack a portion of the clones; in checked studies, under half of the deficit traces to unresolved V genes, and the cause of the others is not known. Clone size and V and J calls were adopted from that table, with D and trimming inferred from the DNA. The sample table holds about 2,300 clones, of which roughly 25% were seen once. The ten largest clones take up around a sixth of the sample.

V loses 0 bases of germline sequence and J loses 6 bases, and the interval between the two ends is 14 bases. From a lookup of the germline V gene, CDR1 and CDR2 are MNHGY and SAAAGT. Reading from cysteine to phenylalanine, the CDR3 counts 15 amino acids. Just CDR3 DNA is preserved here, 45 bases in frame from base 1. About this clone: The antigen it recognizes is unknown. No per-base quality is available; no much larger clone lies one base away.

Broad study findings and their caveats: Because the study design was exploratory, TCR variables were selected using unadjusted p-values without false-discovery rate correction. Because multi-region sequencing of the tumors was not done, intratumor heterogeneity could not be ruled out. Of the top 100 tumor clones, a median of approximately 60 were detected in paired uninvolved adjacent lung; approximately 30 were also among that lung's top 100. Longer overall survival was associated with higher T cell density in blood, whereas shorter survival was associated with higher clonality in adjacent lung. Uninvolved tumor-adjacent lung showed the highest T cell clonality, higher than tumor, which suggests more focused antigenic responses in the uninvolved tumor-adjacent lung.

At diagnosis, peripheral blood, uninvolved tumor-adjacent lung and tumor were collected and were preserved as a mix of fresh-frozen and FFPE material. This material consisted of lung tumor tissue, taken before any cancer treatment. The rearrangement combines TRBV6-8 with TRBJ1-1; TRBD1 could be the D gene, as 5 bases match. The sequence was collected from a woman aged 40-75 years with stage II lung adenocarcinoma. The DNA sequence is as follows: TGTGCCAGCAGTTACTCTGCAGGTCTAGGGGCTGAAGCTTTCTTT. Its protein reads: CASSYSAGLGAEAFF.